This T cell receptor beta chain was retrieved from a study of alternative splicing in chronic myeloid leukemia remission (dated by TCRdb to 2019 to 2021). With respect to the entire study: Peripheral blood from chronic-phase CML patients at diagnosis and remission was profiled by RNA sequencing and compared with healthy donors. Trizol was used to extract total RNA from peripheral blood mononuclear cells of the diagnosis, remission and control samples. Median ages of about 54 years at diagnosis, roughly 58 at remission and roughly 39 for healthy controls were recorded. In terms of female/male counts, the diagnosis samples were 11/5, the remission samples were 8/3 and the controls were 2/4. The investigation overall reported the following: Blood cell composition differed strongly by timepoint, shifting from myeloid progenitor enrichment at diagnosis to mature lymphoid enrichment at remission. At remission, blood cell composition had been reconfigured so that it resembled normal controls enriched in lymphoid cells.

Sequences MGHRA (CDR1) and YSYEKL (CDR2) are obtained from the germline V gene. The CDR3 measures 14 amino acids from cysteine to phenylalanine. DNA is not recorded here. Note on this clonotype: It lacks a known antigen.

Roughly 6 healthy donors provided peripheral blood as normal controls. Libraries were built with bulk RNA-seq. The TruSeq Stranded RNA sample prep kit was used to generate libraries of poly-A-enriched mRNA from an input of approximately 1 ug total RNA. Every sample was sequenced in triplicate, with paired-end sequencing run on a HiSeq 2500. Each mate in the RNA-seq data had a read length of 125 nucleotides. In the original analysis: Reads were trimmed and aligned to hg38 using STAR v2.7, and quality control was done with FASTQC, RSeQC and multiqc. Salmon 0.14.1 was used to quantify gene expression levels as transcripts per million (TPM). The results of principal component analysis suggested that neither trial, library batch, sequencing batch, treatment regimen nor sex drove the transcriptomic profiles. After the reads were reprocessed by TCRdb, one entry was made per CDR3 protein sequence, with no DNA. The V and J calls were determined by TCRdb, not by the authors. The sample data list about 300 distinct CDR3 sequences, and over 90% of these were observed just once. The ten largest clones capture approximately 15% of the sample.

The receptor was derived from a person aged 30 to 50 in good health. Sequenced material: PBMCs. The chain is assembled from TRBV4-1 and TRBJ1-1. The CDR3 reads CASSQELVGTEAFF.